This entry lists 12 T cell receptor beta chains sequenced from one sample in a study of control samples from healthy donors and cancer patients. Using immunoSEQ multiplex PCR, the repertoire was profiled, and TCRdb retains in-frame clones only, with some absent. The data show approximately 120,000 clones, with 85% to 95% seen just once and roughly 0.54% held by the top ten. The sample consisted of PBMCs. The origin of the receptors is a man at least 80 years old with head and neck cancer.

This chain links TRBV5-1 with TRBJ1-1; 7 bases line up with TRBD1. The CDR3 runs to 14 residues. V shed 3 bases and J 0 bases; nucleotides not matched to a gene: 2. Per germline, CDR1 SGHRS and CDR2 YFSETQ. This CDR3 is CASSSGQMNTEAFF. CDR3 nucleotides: TGCGCCAGCAGCTCGGGACAGATGAACACTGAAGCTTTCTTT.

CDR3 loop: CARQQGADYGYTF. The DNA of the CDR3 is TGTGCCCGACAACAGGGGGCGGACTATGGCTACACCTTC. V usage is TRBV30 and J usage is TRBJ1-2, with 9 bases fitting TRBD1. Trimming at V came to 8 bases and at J to 3 bases, leaving 7 bases not matched to a gene. This CDR3 is built from 13 residues. The germline V gene has CDR1 GTSNPN and CDR2 SVGIG (reference sequence).

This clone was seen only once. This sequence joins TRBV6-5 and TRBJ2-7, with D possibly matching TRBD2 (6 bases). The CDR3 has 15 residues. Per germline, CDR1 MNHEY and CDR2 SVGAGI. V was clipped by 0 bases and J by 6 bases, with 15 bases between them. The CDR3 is CASSYSIPATSEQYF. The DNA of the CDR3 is TGTGCCAGCAGTTACTCGATTCCCGCGACTAGCGAGCAGTACTTC.

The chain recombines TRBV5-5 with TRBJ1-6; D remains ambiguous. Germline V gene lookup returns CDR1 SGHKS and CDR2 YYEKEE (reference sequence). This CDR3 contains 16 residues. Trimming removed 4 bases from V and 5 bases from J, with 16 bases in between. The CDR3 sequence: CASSPIAGLDNSPLHF. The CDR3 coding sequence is TGTGCCAGCAGCCCCATAGCGGGCTTAGATAATTCACCCCTCCACTTT.

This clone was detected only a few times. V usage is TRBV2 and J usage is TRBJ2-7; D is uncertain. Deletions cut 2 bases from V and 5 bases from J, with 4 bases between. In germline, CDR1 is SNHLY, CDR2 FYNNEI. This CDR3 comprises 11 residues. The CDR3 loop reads CASSEWDEQYF. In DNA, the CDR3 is TGTGCCAGCAGTGAATGGGACGAGCAGTACTTC.

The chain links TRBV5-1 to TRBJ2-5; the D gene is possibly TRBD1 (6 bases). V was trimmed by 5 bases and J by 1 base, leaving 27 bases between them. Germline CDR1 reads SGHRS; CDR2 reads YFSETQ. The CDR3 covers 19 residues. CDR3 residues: CASRAALDRAHPIQETQYF. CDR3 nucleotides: TGCGCCAGCAGGGCTGCCCTGGACAGAGCCCACCCTATCCAAGAGACCCAGTACTTC.

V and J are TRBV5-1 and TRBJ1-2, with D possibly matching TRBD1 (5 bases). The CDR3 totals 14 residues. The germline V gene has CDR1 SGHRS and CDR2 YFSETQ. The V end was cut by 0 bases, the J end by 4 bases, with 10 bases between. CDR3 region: CASSLGGVGYGYTF. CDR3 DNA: TGCGCCAGCAGCTTGGGAGGGGTAGGCTATGGCTACACCTTC.

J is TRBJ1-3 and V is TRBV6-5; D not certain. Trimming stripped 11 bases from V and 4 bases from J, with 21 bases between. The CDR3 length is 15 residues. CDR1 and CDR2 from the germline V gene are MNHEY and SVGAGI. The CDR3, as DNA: TGTGCCTGTCGGATGGAGGGTTTAACAGGAAACACCATATATTTT. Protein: CACRMEGLTGNTIYF.

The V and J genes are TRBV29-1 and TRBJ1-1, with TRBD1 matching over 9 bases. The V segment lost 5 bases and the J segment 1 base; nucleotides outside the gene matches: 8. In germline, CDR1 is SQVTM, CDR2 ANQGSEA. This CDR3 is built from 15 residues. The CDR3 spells CSVPGQGRGNTEAFF. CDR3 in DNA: TGCAGCGTTCCTGGACAGGGGAGGGGGAACACTGAAGCTTTCTTT.

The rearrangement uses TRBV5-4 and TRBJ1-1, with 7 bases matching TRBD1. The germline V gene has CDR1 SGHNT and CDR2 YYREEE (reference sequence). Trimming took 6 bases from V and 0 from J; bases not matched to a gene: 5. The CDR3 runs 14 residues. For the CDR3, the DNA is TGTGCCAGCACCCAGACAGGGATGAACACTGAAGCTTTCTTT. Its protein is CASTQTGMNTEAFF.

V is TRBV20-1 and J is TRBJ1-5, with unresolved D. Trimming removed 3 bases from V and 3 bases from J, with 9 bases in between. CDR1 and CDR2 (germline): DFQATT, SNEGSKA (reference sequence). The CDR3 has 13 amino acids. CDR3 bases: TGCAGTGCTAGTGAACAACCCAATCAGCCCCAGCATTTT. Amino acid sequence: CSASEQPNQPQHF.

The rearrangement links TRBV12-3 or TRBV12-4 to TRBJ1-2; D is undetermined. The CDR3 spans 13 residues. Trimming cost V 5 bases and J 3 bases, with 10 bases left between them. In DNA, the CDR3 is TGTGCCAGCAGTCCGCCCGGAGACTATGGCTACACCTTC. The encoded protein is CASSPPGDYGYTF.